This T cell receptor (beta chain) was observed in a study of blood T cell repertoires in COVID-19. This clone showed up just once. Germline CDR1 and CDR2: SNHLY and FYNNEI. The V end was cut by 6 bases, the J end by 1 base, with 18 bases between. This CDR3 is 16 amino acids long. Assay: immunoSEQ multiplex PCR; the TCRdb copy retains only in-frame clones and omits some. The table records a few hundred thousand clones, about nine tenths of them present only once. The clonotype comes from a man between 50 and 59 years old with acute or convalescent COVID-19. The sequencing sample was made of peripheral blood. V is TRBV2 and J is TRBJ2-5; tentative D call: TRBD2 (5 bases). The CDR3 nucleotides are TGTGCCAGCAGGACTGGCCTCGCTAGCCGCCAAGAGACCCAGTACTTC. The encoded protein is CASRTGLASRQETQYF.